The 28 T cell receptor beta chains in this list originate from one sample, sequenced in a study of T cells in Graves' hyperthyroidism and ophthalmopathy (dated by TCRdb to the late 2010s). Library generation was performed with multiplex PCR. Instrument used: Illumina HiSeq 2000. The TCR beta CDR3 regions were amplified from the RNA transcripts. The first round of RT-PCR for the TCR CDR3 was performed with the HTBI primer set and the Qiagen OneStep RT-PCR kit. The public reads were run again by TCRdb, first through fastp at Q25 and then through MiXCR, and only productive beta chains were kept. Here each entry gathers all rows of one CDR3 protein and keeps the most common genes and DNA. Here the sample has fewer than 300,000 distinct CDR3 sequences; 15% occur a single time. The top ten hold under 35% of the sample. Sequenced material: blood. Receptors were obtained from a woman in her 50s with Graves' hyperthyroidism that later progressed to Graves' ophthalmopathy.

In its sample, this clonotype was seen many times. The rearrangement uses TRBV5-1 and TRBJ1-1, with 7 bases matching TRBD1. After removal of 0 bases from V and 3 bases from J, the junction contained 2 bases not matched to a gene. Germline assignment: CDR1 SGHRS and CDR2 YFSETQ. The CDR3 runs 14 residues. The CDR3 here is CASSLAGQDTEAFF. The CDR3 nucleotides are TGCGCCAGCAGCTTGGCCGGACAGGACACTGAAGCTTTCTTT.

The sample holds many counts of this clonotype. The chain uses TRBV11-2 and TRBJ2-3; weak D call: TRBD2 (5 bases). The CDR3 has 12 amino acids. The germline V and J ends were trimmed by 3 bases and 8 bases, with 9 bases remaining between them. Germline V gives CDR1 SGHAT, CDR2 FQNNGV. The CDR3: CASSFRRGTQYF. The CDR3 bases are TGTGCCAGCAGCTTCCGTCGGGGTACGCAGTATTTT. The whole variable domain, filled in from reference TRBV11-2 and TRBJ2-3, reads EAGVAQSPRYKIIEKRQSVAFWCNPISGHATLYWYQQILGQGPKLLIQFQNNGVVDDSQLPKDRFSAERLKGVDSTLKIQPAKLEDSAVYLCASSFRRGTQYFGPGTRLTVL.

In its sample, this clonotype was seen a few times. This chain joins TRBV27 and TRBJ2-7, with D uncertain. The CDR3 is 14 amino acids. V lost 4 bases to trimming and J lost 3 bases, with 13 bases between them. Germline CDR1 reads MNHEY; CDR2 reads SMNVEV (reference sequence). Written as DNA, the CDR3 is TGTGCCAGCAGTTCGTATAGGGAAGGCTACGAGCAGTACTTC. This encodes CASSSYREGYEQYF.

This clonotype was counted between two and nine times. The rearrangement joins TRBV20-1 to TRBJ1-2; D is ambiguous. There are 13 residues in the CDR3. Germline CDR1 and CDR2: DFQATT and SNEGSKA (reference sequence). Between the trimmed V and J ends, which lost 1 base and 2 bases, there was a span of 8 bases. CDR3 sequence reads: CSARAYENYGYTF. CDR3 bases: TGCAGTGCTAGAGCGTACGAGAACTATGGCTACACCTTC.

There are many counts of this clonotype. The chain joins TRBV6-5 to TRBJ2-7, with D perhaps matching TRBD1 (6 bases). The CDR3 is 15 residues long. Germline lookup yields CDR1 MNHEY and CDR2 SVGAGI. With 0 bases removed from V and 2 bases from J, the gap between germline ends came to 11 bases. This chain's CDR3 is CASSYSIRGTYEQYF. CDR3 nucleotides: TGTGCCAGCAGTTACTCGATAAGGGGGACCTACGAGCAGTACTTC.

This clonotype was picked up many times. This chain uses TRBV30 with TRBJ2-7; D remains unclear. The CDR3 contains 13 residues. Germline CDR1 and CDR2: GTSNPN and SVGIG (reference sequence). V lost 3 bases and J 6 bases, leaving 15 bases between the germline ends. The CDR3 spells CAWRISGVSEQYF. The DNA for the CDR3 is TGTGCCTGGAGGATATCTGGAGTATCCGAGCAGTACTTC.

This clonotype was detected ten times or more. This chain links TRBV30 with TRBJ2-2, with 11 nucleotides matching TRBD2. Looked up from germline, CDR1 is GTSNPN and CDR2 is SVGIG (reference sequence). This CDR3 is 15 amino acids long. The junction had 3 bases not matched to a gene; V was cut back by 0 bases and J by 6 bases. The CDR3: CAWSVLGLAAGELFF. The CDR3 coding sequence is TGTGCCTGGAGTGTACTGGGACTAGCGGCCGGGGAGCTGTTTTTT.

The chain recombines TRBV6-5 with TRBJ1-2, with a weak D call TRBD1 (6 bases). Trimming pared 0 bases from V and 8 bases from J, leaving 13 bases between. The CDR3 sequence is 14 residues long. CDR1 is MNHEY and CDR2 is SVGAGI in the germline V gene. The DNA for the CDR3 is TGTGCCAGCAGTTACTCGGGGGGGGCCAGCGGCTACACCTTC. This sequence encodes CASSYSGGASGYTF.

Many counts were recorded for this clonotype. The J gene is TRBJ2-7, the V gene TRBV3-1; D not certain. Trimming removed 0 bases at V and 5 bases at J, with 5 bases between. The CDR3 runs to 12 residues. Germline V CDR1 and CDR2: LGHDT, YNNKEL (reference sequence). CDR3 DNA sequence: TGTGCCAGCAGCCAAGAAAACCACGAGCAGTACTTC. This sequence encodes CASSQENHEQYF.

V is TRBV29-1 and J is TRBJ1-1, with D perhaps matching TRBD1 (6 bases). CDR3 size: 13 residues. Per germline, CDR1 SQVTM and CDR2 ANQGSEA. V was clipped by 6 bases and J by 0 bases, with 11 bases between them. This chain's CDR3 is CSVVDSLNTEAFF. DNA of the CDR3: TGCAGCGTAGTGGACAGCTTGAACACTGAAGCTTTCTTT.

This clonotype showed up many times. CDR3 residues: CSARDGGGSTDTQYF. The CDR3, as DNA: TGCAGTGCTAGAGATGGCGGGGGCAGCACAGATACGCAGTATTTT. The V gene is TRBV20-1, the J gene TRBJ2-3; tentative D call: TRBD2 (7 bases). Per germline, CDR1 DFQATT and CDR2 SNEGSKA (reference sequence). The length of the CDR3 is 15 residues. V was pared by 0 bases and J by 0 bases, with 10 bases between.

The sample holds many counts of this clonotype. The rearrangement uses TRBV18 and TRBJ2-2; TRBD1 matches 8 bases. This CDR3 has 16 residues. V lost 3 bases and J lost 3; bases outside the gene matches: 6. The V gene's germline CDR1 is KGHSH and CDR2 LQKENI. As DNA, the CDR3 is TGTGCCAGCTCACCCCGGACAGGGTCGGACACCGGGGAGCTGTTTTTT. As protein: CASSPRTGSDTGELFF.

This clonotype was picked up many times. This sequence joins TRBV20-1 and TRBJ2-7; 12 nucleotides agree with TRBD1. Germline values: CDR1 DFQATT, CDR2 SNEGSKA (reference sequence). There are 15 residues in the CDR3. V shed 6 bases and J 0 bases; nucleotides not matched to a gene: 6. Written as DNA, the CDR3 is TGCAGTGCGCAAGGGACAGGGGGCTTCTCCTACGAGCAGTACTTC. Translation: CSAQGTGGFSYEQYF.

This clonotype was detected a few times. The chain is built from TRBV6-1 and TRBJ2-3, with 16 bases that match TRBD2. This CDR3 contains 19 residues. V shed 5 bases, J shed 2 bases, and the junction held 10 bases outside the gene matches. From germline, CDR1 is MNHNS and CDR2 SASEGT. CDR3 in DNA: TGTGCCAGCAGTCCCCCGGGACTAGCGGGAGGGCCACTCACAGATACGCAGTATTTT. This encodes CASSPPGLAGGPLTDTQYF.

This clonotype occurred many times. This chain joins TRBV11-2 and TRBJ2-1, with no clear D. V was cut by 1 base and J by 4 bases, with 11 bases left in between. Germline V gives CDR1 SGHAT, CDR2 FQNNGV. The CDR3 is 15 amino acids. The CDR3 nucleotides are TGTGCCAGCAGCTTAGGTTCCGCCTCTTACAATGAGCAGTTCTTC. It yields the protein CASSLGSASYNEQFF.

The V gene is TRBV10-3, the J gene TRBJ1-1; D not certain. Per the germline V gene, CDR1 is ENHRY and CDR2 is SYGVKD. The CDR3 has 15 residues. Trimming removed 5 bases from V and 8 bases from J, with 21 bases in between. The CDR3 nucleotides are TGTGCCATCAGTCGCCGGTTCGCCGAGGATCGAGAAGCTTTCTTT. The encoded protein is CAISRRFAEDREAFF.

Concerning this clonotype itself: This could be a read error, since a much larger clone is one nucleotide away. The rearrangement joins TRBV29-1 to TRBJ2-7, with D tentatively TRBD2 (5 bases). The CDR3 is 12 residues long. Germline assignment: CDR1 SQVTM and CDR2 ANQGSEA. V shed 0 bases and J shed 3 bases, with 6 bases lying between them. Here the CDR3 reads CSVEDRGYEQYF. The DNA of the CDR3 is TGCAGCGTTGAAGATCGGGGCTACGAGCAGTACTTC.

This clonotype has a count of ten or more. The chain combines TRBV7-8 with TRBJ2-2, with 9 positions matching TRBD2. The germline CDR1 and CDR2 sequences are SGHVS and FQNEAQ. The CDR3 totals 18 residues. V was clipped by 5 bases and J by 4 bases; unmatched bases: 14. CDR3 loop: CASSAHFAGGPSTGELFF. In nucleotides, the CDR3 is TGTGCCAGCAGCGCTCATTTCGCGGGAGGGCCTAGCACCGGGGAGCTGTTTTTT. The full variable domain, completed using reference TRBV7-8 and TRBJ2-2, is GAGVSQSPRYKVAKRGQDVALRCDPISGHVSLFWYQQALGQGPEFLTYFQNEAQLDKSGLPSDRFFAERPEGSVSTLKIQRTQQEDSAVYLCASSAHFAGGPSTGELFFGEGSRLTVL.

As regards this clonotype: A single base separates this from a much larger clone, so it may be a read error. The chain couples TRBV27 to TRBJ2-3; no clear D gene. The CDR3 totals 12 residues. Germline CDR1 MNHEY, CDR2 SMNVEV (reference sequence). Trimming took 3 bases from V and 4 from J, leaving 5 bases between them. CDR3 DNA sequence: TGTGCCAGCAGTTTCCTGGCAGATACGCAGTATTTT. Residues: CASSFLADTQYF.

This clonotype was seen many times. This chain connects TRBV10-3 to TRBJ1-2; 7 bases match TRBD1. This CDR3 has 15 amino acids. Germline trimming cut 4 bases from V and 5 bases from J; bases unmatched to any gene: 10. CDR1 and CDR2 from the germline V gene are ENHRY and SYGVKD. CDR3 region: CAISVRGRGFYGYTF. The CDR3 nucleotides read TGTGCCATCAGTGTTCGGGGCAGGGGGTTTTATGGCTACACCTTC.

Concerning this clonotype itself: A single base separates this from a much larger clone, so it may be a read error. This chain joins TRBV2 and TRBJ1-4; TRBD1 agrees at 7 bases. Germline values: CDR1 SNHLY, CDR2 FYNNEI. The CDR3 covers 16 residues. As DNA, the CDR3 is TGTGCCAGCAGCTTAGGAGGGACAGCAACTAATGAAAAACCGTTTTTT. Amino acids: CASSLGGTATNEKPFF.

V usage is TRBV9 and J usage is TRBJ2-2, with TRBD2 as a possible D gene (6 bases). The V end lost 6 bases, the J end lost 4 bases, and 16 bases lay between the germline ends. The germline V gene has CDR1 SGDLS and CDR2 YYNGEE. The CDR3 has 15 amino acids. The CDR3 bases are TGTGCCAGCAAGAGAGGCGGGACGAGCACCGGGGAGCTGTTTTTT. The encoded protein is CASKRGGTSTGELFF.

This clonotype was recorded many times. The chain joins TRBV2 to TRBJ2-1; no firm D call. Germline CDR1 reads SNHLY; CDR2 reads FYNNEI. There are 16 residues in the CDR3. The V and J ends lost 1 base and 6 bases respectively, with 16 bases between them. Here the CDR3 reads CASSEGWGLRINEQFF. The CDR3 DNA follows: TGTGCCAGCAGTGAAGGGTGGGGATTGCGGATCAATGAGCAGTTCTTC. The full variable domain, with the rest looked up from reference TRBV2 and TRBJ2-1, is EPEVTQTPSHQVTQMGQEVILRCVPISNHLYFYWYRQILGQKVEFLVSFYNNEISEKSEIFDDQFSVERPDGSNFTLKIRSTKLEDSAMYFCASSEGWGLRINEQFFGPGTRLTVL.

The V and J genes are TRBV30 and TRBJ1-6, with D perhaps matching TRBD1 (5 bases). Trimming took off 0 bases at V and 9 bases at J, with 9 bases between the two ends. Germline V CDR1 and CDR2: GTSNPN, SVGIG (reference sequence). The CDR3 sequence is 13 residues long. The CDR3 reads CAWSVAGTSPLHF. The CDR3 DNA reads as TGTGCCTGGAGTGTAGCAGGGACTTCACCCCTCCACTTT.

This clonotype was recorded at least ten times. This chain connects TRBV2 to TRBJ2-7; 7 bases are shared with TRBD1. The CDR3 runs to 15 residues. CDR1 and CDR2 (germline): SNHLY, FYNNEI. The V and J ends lost 4 bases and 4 bases, in that order; junction bases with no gene match: 10. CDR3 bases: TGTGCCAGCAGTGCCCACATAATGACAGGGTACGAGCAGTACTTC. This codes for CASSAHIMTGYEQYF.

The V and J genes are TRBV5-1 and TRBJ1-2; D remains ambiguous. The germline gives CDR1 SGHRS, CDR2 YFSETQ. Trimming pared 3 bases from V and 2 bases from J, leaving 11 bases between. This CDR3 has 14 amino acids. This CDR3 reads CASSSATPNYGYTF. The CDR3 nucleotides are TGCGCCAGCAGCTCCGCTACACCGAACTATGGCTACACCTTC. Combining the CDR3 with reference TRBV5-1 and TRBJ1-2 gives the whole variable domain KAGVTQTPRYLIKTRGQQVTLSCSPISGHRSVSWYQQTPGQGLQFLFEYFSETQRNKGNFPGRFSGRQFSNSRSEMNVSTLELGDSALYLCASSSATPNYGYTFGSGTRLTVV.

This clonotype has at least ten counts. The chain couples TRBV9 to TRBJ2-1, with 7 bases fitting TRBD2. J gave up 4 bases and V 0 bases, and 7 bases lay outside the gene matches. Germline CDR1 and CDR2: SGDLS and YYNGEE. The CDR3 is 16 amino acids. The CDR3 spells CASSVGASGYYNEQFF. In DNA, the CDR3 is TGTGCCAGCAGCGTAGGCGCTAGCGGATATTACAATGAGCAGTTCTTC.

This clonotype came up many times. The V and J genes are TRBV28 and TRBJ2-7; 10 nucleotides match TRBD1. The J segment lost 3 bases and the V segment lost 7 bases, leaving 6 bases of the junction unmatched. CDR1 MDHEN and CDR2 SYDVKM come from the germline V gene. This CDR3 comprises 14 residues. CDR3: CASTRTGGLYEQYF. As DNA, the CDR3 is TGTGCCAGCACCAGGACAGGGGGGCTCTACGAGCAGTACTTC.